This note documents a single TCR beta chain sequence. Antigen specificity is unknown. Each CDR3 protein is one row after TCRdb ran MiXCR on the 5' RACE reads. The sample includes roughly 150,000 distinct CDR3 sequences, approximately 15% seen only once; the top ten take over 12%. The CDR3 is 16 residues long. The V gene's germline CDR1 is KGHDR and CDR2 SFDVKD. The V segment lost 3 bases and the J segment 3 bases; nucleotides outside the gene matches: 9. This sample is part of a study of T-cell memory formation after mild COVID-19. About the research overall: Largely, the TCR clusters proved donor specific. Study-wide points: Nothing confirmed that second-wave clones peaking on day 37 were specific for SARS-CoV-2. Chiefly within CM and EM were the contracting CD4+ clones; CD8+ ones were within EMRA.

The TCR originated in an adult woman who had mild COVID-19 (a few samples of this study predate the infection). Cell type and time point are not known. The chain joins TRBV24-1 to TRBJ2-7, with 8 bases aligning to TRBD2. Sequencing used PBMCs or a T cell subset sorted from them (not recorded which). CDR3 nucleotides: TGTGCCACCAGTGATCGTGCCGGGACTAGTATCTACGAGCAGTACTTC. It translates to CATSDRAGTSIYEQYF.